These T cell receptor beta chains were read from a single sample in a study of early T cells in non-severe SARS-CoV-2 infection. TCRdb recomputed calls from the 5' RACE reads with MiXCR, one row per CDR3 protein. The sample holds 50,000 or so distinct CDR3 sequences; roughly 8% are singletons and the top ten take roughly a tenth. Sequencing used whole blood. Every receptor here comes from an adult who was a healthcare worker with PCR-confirmed SARS-CoV-2 infection or an uninfected control (not recorded which). Both conserved end residues are part of each CDR3. A D gene is named only where the DNA matches it firmly. Size is stated for part of the rows, as once, few or many counts, or as a class when the clone is expanded.

j_call clone_size v_call d_call cdr3_aa cdr3_nt
TRBJ2-6 NA TRBV2 NA CASTPGAVGGANVLTF TGTGCCAGCACCCCAGGGGCAGTCGGAGGGGCCAACGTCCTGACTTTC
TRBJ2-3 NA TRBV7-9 TRBD2 CASSRRRLAGEDTQYF TGTGCCAGCAGCCGCCGGAGACTAGCGGGAGAAGATACGCAGTATTTT
TRBJ2-7 NA TRBV6-2/TRBV6-3 TRBD1 CASSRTGTFNYEQYF TGTGCCAGCAGCAGGACAGGGACGTTTAACTACGAGCAGTACTTC
TRBJ2-1 many TRBV6-4 TRBD2 CASSGTSGSNEQFF TGTGCCAGCAGTGGGACTAGCGGGAGCAATGAGCAGTTCTTC
TRBJ2-5 NA TRBV2 TRBD2 CASRAGTSGSETQYF TGTGCCAGCAGGGCCGGGACTAGCGGGAGTGAGACCCAGTACTTC
TRBJ2-2 many TRBV29-1 NA CSVALFQYTGELFF TGCAGCGTTGCCCTATTCCAGTACACCGGGGAGCTGTTTTTT
TRBJ2-3 many TRBV5-1 TRBD2 CASSLSGTDTDTQYF TGCGCCAGCAGCTTGAGCGGGACCGACACAGATACGCAGTATTTT
TRBJ2-7 many TRBV20-1 TRBD2 CSARLAGAKISYEQYF TGCAGTGCTAGACTAGCGGGGGCCAAAATATCCTACGAGCAGTACTTC
TRBJ1-5 NA TRBV20-1 NA CSALDRPQPQHF TGCAGTGCTCTAGACCGACCACAGCCCCAGCATTTT
TRBJ1-6 many TRBV2 NA CASERGKLFSPLHF TGTGCCAGCGAAAGGGGGAAGCTATTTTCACCCCTCCACTTT
TRBJ1-1 few TRBV10-3 NA CAIRTSSSHEAFF TGTGCCATCAGGACAAGTTCGAGCCATGAAGCTTTCTTT
TRBJ1-3 many TRBV28 NA CASSFQVSGNTIYF TGTGCCAGCAGTTTCCAGGTCTCTGGAAACACCATATATTTT
TRBJ2-1 few TRBV9 TRBD1 CASSVPDRAPYNEQFF TGTGCCAGCAGCGTACCGGACAGGGCACCCTACAATGAGCAGTTCTTC
TRBJ2-3 few TRBV19 TRBD2 CASSSPGLAPDTQYF TGTGCCAGTAGCTCGCCCGGACTAGCTCCAGATACGCAGTATTTT
TRBJ2-1 NA TRBV11-1 NA CASSFGGNEQFF TGTGCCAGCAGCTTTGGAGGGAATGAGCAGTTCTTC
TRBJ1-2 NA TRBV5-1 NA CASSSGTDNYGYTF TGCGCCAGCAGCTCCGGGACGGATAACTATGGCTACACCTTC
TRBJ2-1 few TRBV7-3 NA CASSLDRDPNNEQFF TGTGCCAGCAGCTTAGATAGGGACCCTAACAATGAGCAGTTCTTC
TRBJ1-5 many TRBV19 NA CASSTGVGPQHF TGTGCCAGTAGTACAGGGGTAGGGCCCCAGCATTTT
TRBJ2-1 many TRBV20-1 TRBD2 CSATRLAGVSYNEQFF TGCAGTGCTACCAGACTAGCGGGAGTCTCCTACAATGAGCAGTTCTTC
TRBJ2-1 many TRBV24-1 NA CATSDGGLRGVFDEQFF TGTGCCACCAGTGATGGCGGTCTAAGGGGGGTGTTCGATGAGCAGTTCTTC
TRBJ2-7 NA TRBV7-2 TRBD1 CASSSDLTGANYEQYF TGTGCCAGCAGCTCCGATTTGACAGGGGCTAACTACGAGCAGTACTTC
TRBJ1-2 NA TRBV5-1 TRBD1 CASSQGQGLYGYTF TGCGCCAGCAGCCAGGGACAGGGGCTCTATGGCTACACCTTC
TRBJ2-2 many TRBV28 NA CASSSLQDTGELFF TGTGCCAGCAGTTCCCTACAGGATACCGGGGAGCTGTTTTTT
TRBJ1-1 NA TRBV10-2 NA CASSVSGSEAFF TGCGCCAGCAGTGTAAGTGGGTCTGAAGCTTTCTTT
TRBJ1-6 few TRBV28 NA CASSRTRYNSPLHF TGTGCCAGCAGCCGCACGCGGTATAATTCACCCCTCCACTTT
TRBJ2-1 few TRBV20-1 TRBD2 CSARGDYSRMQFF TGCAGTGCTAGAGGGGACTACTCAAGGATGCAGTTCTTC
TRBJ2-7 NA TRBV30 NA CAWSVRGEQYF TGTGCCTGGAGTGTTCGAGGCGAGCAGTACTTC
TRBJ2-6 few TRBV2 NA CASSEEGTGANVLTF TGTGCCAGCAGTGAAGAAGGGACTGGGGCCAACGTCCTGACTTTC
TRBJ2-7 many TRBV24-1 NA CATSDQASYEQYF TGTGCCACCAGTGACCAGGCATCCTACGAGCAGTACTTC
TRBJ2-1 NA TRBV10-3 NA CAISEPYHEQFF TGTGCCATCAGTGAGCCCTACCATGAGCAGTTCTTC
TRBJ1-2 NA TRBV5-6 NA CASSLERGYTF TGTGCCAGCAGCTTGGAGCGCGGCTACACCTTC
TRBJ2-5 few TRBV20-1 TRBD1 CSAVKGQGRRGETQYF TGCAGTGCTGTTAAGGGACAGGGGAGGAGGGGTGAGACCCAGTACTTC
TRBJ2-1 NA TRBV11-2 TRBD2 CASSPGLAGGYNEQFF TGTGCCAGCAGCCCCGGACTAGCGGGGGGCTACAATGAGCAGTTCTTC
TRBJ2-2 few TRBV12-3/TRBV12-4 NA CASSGGTGELFF TGTGCCAGCAGTGGGGGAACCGGGGAGCTGTTTTTT
TRBJ2-7 few TRBV25-1 NA CASSGHYEQYF TGTGCCAGCAGCGGACACTACGAGCAGTACTTC
TRBJ1-1 many TRBV30 NA CAWSEAKHTEAFF TGTGCCTGGAGTGAGGCGAAGCACACTGAAGCTTTCTTT
TRBJ2-2 few TRBV11-2 TRBD1 CASSGHRGTTGELFF TGTGCCAGCAGCGGGCACAGGGGGACCACCGGGGAGCTGTTTTTT
TRBJ1-2 few TRBV6-2/TRBV6-3 TRBD1 CASSYSGLRDSLSDYGYTF TGTGCCAGCAGTTACTCGGGACTCCGGGACAGCCTTTCGGACTATGGCTACACCTTC
TRBJ2-2 many TRBV7-2 TRBD2 CASSLAPLAGEGELFF TGTGCCAGCAGCTTAGCGCCCCTAGCGGGAGAGGGGGAGCTGTTTTTT
TRBJ1-4 many TRBV2 TRBD1 CASSANPGQINEKLFF TGTGCCAGCAGTGCCAACCCGGGACAGATTAATGAAAAACTGTTTTTT
TRBJ2-5 many TRBV24-1 NA CATSDLIVGQEETQYF TGTGCCACCAGTGATTTAATTGTGGGGCAGGAAGAGACCCAGTACTTC
TRBJ1-3 many TRBV6-1 NA CASSDALAGVSGNTIYF TGTGCCAGCAGTGACGCACTGGCAGGAGTCTCTGGAAACACCATATATTTT
TRBJ2-7 many TRBV4-3 NA CASSQASSGSSYEQYF TGCGCCAGCAGCCAAGCATCAAGCGGGTCCTCCTACGAGCAGTACTTC
TRBJ2-1 many TRBV28 TRBD2 CATVTSGRLDEQFF TGTGCCACCGTGACTAGCGGGAGGCTAGATGAGCAGTTCTTC
TRBJ2-5 many TRBV20-1 TRBD2 CSARDPSGRQETQYF TGCAGTGCTAGAGATCCTAGCGGGAGACAAGAGACCCAGTACTTC
TRBJ1-1 NA TRBV11-3 NA CASSSRRVTEAFF TGTGCCAGCAGCAGCCGTAGAGTGACTGAAGCTTTCTTT
TRBJ2-3 NA TRBV7-2 NA CASSLPWGDTQYF TGTGCCAGCAGCCTACCTTGGGGAGATACGCAGTATTTT
TRBJ2-3 NA TRBV14 NA CASSPFSVDTQYF TGTGCCAGCAGCCCGTTCTCTGTGGATACGCAGTATTTT
TRBJ1-1 NA TRBV6-6 NA CASSYLQGEAEAFF TGTGCCAGCAGTTACTTACAGGGTGAGGCTGAAGCTTTCTTT
TRBJ2-7 NA TRBV2 NA CASRWTYEQYF TGTGCCAGCAGGTGGACCTACGAGCAGTACTTC
TRBJ1-6 many TRBV7-9 NA CASSQASGGDSPLHF TGTGCCAGCAGCCAGGCGTCGGGGGGCGATTCACCCCTCCACTTT
TRBJ1-1 NA TRBV27 NA CASSLSWGSEAFF TGTGCCAGCAGTTTATCATGGGGATCTGAAGCTTTCTTT